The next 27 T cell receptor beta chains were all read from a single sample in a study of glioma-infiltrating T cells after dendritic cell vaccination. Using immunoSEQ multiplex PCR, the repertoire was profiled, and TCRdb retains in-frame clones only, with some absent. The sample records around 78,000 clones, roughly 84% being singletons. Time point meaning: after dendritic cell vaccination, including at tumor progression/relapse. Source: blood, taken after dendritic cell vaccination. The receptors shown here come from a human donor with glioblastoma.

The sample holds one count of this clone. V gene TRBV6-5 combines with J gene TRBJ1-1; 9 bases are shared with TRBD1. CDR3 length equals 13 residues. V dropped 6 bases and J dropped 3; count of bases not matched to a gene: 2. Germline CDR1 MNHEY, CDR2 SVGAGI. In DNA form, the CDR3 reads TGTGCCAGCAGGCGACAGGGGGACACTGAAGCTTTCTTT. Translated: CASRRQGDTEAFF.

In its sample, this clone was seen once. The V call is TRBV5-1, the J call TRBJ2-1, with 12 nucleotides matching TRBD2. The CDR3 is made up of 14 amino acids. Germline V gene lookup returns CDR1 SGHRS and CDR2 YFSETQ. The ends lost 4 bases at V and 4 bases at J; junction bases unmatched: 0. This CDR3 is CASSGTSGYNEQFF. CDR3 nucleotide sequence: TGCGCCAGCAGCGGGACTAGCGGGTACAATGAGCAGTTCTTC.

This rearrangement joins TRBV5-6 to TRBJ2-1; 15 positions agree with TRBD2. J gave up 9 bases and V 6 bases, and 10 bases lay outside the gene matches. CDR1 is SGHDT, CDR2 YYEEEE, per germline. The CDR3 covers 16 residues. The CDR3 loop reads CASTPRTSGRAGEQFF. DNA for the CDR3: TGTGCCAGCACCCCCCGGACTAGCGGGAGGGCCGGTGAGCAGTTCTTC.

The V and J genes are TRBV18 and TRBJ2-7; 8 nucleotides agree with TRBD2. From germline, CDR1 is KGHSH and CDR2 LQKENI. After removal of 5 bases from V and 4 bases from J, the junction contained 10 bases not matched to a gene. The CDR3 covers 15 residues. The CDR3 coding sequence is TGTGCCAGCTCAACCGGGACTAGTGTAGGGTACGAGCAGTACTTC. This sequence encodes CASSTGTSVGYEQYF.

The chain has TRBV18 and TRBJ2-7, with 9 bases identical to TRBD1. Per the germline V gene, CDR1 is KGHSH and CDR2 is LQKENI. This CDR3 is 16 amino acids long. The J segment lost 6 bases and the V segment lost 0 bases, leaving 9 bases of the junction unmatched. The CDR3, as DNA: TGTGCCAGCTCACCACCCGGGGACAGGGTATCAGCCGAGCAGTACTTC. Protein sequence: CASSPPGDRVSAEQYF.

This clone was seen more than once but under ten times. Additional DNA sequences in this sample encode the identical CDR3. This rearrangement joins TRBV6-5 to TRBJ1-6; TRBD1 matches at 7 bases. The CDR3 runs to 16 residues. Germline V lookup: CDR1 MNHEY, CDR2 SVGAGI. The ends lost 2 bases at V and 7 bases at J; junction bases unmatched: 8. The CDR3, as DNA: TGTGCCAGCAGTTACCCAAGAGGGGGCGAGAATTCACCCCTCCACTTT. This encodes CASSYPRGGENSPLHF.

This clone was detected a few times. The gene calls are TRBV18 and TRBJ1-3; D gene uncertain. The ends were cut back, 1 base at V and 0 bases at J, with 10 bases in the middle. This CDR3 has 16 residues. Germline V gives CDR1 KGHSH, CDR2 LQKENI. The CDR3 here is CASSPRRQSSGNTIYF. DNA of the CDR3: TGTGCCAGCTCACCACGGAGGCAGTCCTCTGGAAACACCATATATTTT.

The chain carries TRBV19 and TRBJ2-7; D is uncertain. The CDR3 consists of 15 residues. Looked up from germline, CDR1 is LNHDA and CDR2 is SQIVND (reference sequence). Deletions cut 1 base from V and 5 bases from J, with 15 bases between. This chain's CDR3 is CASSIVGRVAHEQYF. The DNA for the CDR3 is TGTGCCAGTAGTATAGTGGGTCGGGTAGCCCACGAGCAGTACTTC.

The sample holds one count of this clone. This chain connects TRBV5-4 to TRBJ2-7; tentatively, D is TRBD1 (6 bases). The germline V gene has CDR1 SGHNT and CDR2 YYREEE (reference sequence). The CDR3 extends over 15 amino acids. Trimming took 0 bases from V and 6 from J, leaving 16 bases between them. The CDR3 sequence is CASSLDSGAPREQYF. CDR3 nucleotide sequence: TGTGCCAGCAGCTTGGATTCAGGGGCCCCTCGCGAGCAGTACTTC.

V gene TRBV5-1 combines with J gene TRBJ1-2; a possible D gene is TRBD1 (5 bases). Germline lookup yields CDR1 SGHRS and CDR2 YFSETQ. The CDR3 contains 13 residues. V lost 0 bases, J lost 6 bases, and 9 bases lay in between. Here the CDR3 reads CASSLAGGDGYTF. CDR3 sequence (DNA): TGCGCCAGCAGCTTGGCAGGAGGGGATGGCTACACCTTC.

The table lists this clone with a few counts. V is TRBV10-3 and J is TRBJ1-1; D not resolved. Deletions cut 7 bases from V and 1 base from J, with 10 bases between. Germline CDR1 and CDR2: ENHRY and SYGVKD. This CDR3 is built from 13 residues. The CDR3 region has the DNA TGTGCCATCACTGCTAATGGGAACACTGAAGCTTTCTTT. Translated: CAITANGNTEAFF.

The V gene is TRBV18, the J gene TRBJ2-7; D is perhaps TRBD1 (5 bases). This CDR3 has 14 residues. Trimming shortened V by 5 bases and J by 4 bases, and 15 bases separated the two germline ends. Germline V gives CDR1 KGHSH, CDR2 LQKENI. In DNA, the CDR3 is TGTGCCAGCTCAAGAGAGTGGGGCAGGTACGAGCAGTACTTC. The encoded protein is CASSREWGRYEQYF.

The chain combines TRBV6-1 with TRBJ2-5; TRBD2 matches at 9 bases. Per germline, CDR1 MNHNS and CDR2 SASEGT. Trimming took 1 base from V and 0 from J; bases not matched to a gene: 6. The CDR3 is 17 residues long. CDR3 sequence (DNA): TGTGCCAGCAGTGAAGAGACTAGCGGATGGTACCAAGAGACCCAGTACTTC. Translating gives CASSEETSGWYQETQYF.

CDR3 sequence (DNA): TGTGCCAGCAGTGACAGGAACTCCTACAATGAGCAGTTCTTC. Its translation is CASSDRNSYNEQFF. V usage is TRBV2 and J usage is TRBJ2-1; D remains unclear. Germline values: CDR1 SNHLY, CDR2 FYNNEI. Trimming took off 3 bases at V and 0 bases at J, with 6 bases between the two ends. The CDR3 is 14 amino acids.

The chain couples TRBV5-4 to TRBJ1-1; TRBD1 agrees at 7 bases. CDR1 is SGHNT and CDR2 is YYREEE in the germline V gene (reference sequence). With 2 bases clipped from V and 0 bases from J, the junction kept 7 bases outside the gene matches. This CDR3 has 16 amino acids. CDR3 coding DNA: TGTGCCAGCAGCTTCACAGGGCAGGGGGTGAACACTGAAGCTTTCTTT. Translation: CASSFTGQGVNTEAFF.

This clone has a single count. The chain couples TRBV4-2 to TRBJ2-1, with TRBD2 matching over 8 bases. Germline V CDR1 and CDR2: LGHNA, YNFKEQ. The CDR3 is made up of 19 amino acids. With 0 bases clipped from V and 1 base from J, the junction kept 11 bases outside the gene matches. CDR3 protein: CASSQDVRGLAGSYNEQFF. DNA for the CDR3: TGTGCCAGCAGCCAAGATGTGAGAGGGCTAGCGGGTTCCTACAATGAGCAGTTCTTC.

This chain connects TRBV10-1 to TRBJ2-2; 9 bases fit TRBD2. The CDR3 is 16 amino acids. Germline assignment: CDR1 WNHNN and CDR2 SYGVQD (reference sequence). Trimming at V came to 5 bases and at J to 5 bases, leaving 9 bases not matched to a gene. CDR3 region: CASSTSSGTVTGELFF. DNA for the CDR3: TGCGCCAGCAGTACGTCTAGCGGGACCGTTACCGGGGAGCTGTTTTTT.

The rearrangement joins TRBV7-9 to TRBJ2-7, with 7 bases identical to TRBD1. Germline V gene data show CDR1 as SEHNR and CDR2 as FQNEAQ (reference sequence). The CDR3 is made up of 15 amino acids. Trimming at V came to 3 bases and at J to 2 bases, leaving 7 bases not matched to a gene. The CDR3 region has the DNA TGTGCCAGCAGCTTCGCGACAGGGCGGGCCTACGAGCAGTACTTC. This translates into CASSFATGRAYEQYF.

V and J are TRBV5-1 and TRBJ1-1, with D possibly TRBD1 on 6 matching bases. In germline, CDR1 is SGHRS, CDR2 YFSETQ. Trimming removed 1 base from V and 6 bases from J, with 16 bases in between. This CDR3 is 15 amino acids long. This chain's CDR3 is CASSLSGGERAEAFF. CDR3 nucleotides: TGCGCCAGCAGCTTGTCGGGGGGCGAAAGGGCTGAAGCTTTCTTT.

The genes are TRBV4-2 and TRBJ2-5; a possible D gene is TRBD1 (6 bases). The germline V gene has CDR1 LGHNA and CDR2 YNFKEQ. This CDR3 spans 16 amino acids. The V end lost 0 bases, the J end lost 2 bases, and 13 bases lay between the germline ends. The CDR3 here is CASSQERGWAQETQYF. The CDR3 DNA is TGTGCCAGCAGCCAAGAAAGGGGGTGGGCGCAAGAGACCCAGTACTTC.

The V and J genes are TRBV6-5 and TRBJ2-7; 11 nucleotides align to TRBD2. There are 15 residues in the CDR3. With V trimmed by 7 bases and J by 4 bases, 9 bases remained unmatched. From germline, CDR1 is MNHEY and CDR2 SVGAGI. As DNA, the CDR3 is TGTGCCAGCAAAATAGCGGGAGGGCCGTTATACGAGCAGTACTTC. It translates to CASKIAGGPLYEQYF.

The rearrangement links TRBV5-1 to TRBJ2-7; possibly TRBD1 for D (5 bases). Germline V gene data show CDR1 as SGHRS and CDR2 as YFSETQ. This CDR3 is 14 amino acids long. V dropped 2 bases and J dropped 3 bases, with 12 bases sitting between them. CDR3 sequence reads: CASSLTGVDYEQYF. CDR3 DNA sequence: TGCGCCAGCAGCTTAACAGGCGTTGACTACGAGCAGTACTTC.

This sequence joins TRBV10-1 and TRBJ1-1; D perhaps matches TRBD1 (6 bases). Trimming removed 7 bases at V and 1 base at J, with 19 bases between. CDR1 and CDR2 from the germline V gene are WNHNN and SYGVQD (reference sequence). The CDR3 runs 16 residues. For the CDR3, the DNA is TGCGCCAGCACCCCTTTCCAGGGGCTTCCGAACACTGAAGCTTTCTTT. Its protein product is CASTPFQGLPNTEAFF.

This CDR3 reads CASSQEGIDEGEQFF. The CDR3 DNA is TGCGCCAGCAGCCAAGAGGGGATCGACGAGGGCGAGCAGTTCTTC. V is TRBV4-1 and J is TRBJ2-1, with D possibly being TRBD2 (5 bases). The CDR3 consists of 15 residues. Trimming took off 0 bases at V and 10 bases at J, with 16 bases between the two ends. CDR1 is MGHRA, CDR2 YSYEKL, per germline.

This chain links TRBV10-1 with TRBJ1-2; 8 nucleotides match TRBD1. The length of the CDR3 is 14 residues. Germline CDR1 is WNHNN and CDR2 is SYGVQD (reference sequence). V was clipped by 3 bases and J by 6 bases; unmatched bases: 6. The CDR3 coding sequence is TGCGCCAGCAGTGATTTGGCAGGGGGCCATGGCTACACCTTC. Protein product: CASSDLAGGHGYTF.

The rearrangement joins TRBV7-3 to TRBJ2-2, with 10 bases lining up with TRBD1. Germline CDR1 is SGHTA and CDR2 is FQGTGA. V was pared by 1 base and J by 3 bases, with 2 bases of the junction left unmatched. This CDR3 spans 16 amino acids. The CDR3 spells CASSLKDRGDTGELFF. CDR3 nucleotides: TGTGCCAGCAGCTTAAAGGACAGGGGGGACACCGGGGAGCTGTTTTTT.

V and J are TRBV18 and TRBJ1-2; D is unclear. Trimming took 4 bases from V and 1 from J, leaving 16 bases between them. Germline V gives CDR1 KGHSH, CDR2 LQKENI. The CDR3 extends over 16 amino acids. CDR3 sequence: CASSQSKGLFNYGYTF. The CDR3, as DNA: TGTGCCAGCTCACAATCAAAAGGACTCTTTAACTATGGCTACACCTTC.